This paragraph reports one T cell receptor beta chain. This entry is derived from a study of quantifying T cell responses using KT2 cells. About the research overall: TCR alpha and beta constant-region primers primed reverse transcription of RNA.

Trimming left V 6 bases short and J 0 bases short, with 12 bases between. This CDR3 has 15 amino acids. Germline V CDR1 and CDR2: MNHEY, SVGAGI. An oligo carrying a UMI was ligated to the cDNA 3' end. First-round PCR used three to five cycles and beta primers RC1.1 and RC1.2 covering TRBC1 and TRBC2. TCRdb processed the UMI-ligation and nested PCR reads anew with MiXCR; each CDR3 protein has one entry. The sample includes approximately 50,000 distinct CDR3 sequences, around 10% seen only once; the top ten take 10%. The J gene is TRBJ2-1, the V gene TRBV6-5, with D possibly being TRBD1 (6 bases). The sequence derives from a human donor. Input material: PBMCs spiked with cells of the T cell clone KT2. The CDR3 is CASRGKGVSYNEQFF. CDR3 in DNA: TGTGCCAGCAGGGGGAAGGGGGTCTCCTACAATGAGCAGTTCTTC.